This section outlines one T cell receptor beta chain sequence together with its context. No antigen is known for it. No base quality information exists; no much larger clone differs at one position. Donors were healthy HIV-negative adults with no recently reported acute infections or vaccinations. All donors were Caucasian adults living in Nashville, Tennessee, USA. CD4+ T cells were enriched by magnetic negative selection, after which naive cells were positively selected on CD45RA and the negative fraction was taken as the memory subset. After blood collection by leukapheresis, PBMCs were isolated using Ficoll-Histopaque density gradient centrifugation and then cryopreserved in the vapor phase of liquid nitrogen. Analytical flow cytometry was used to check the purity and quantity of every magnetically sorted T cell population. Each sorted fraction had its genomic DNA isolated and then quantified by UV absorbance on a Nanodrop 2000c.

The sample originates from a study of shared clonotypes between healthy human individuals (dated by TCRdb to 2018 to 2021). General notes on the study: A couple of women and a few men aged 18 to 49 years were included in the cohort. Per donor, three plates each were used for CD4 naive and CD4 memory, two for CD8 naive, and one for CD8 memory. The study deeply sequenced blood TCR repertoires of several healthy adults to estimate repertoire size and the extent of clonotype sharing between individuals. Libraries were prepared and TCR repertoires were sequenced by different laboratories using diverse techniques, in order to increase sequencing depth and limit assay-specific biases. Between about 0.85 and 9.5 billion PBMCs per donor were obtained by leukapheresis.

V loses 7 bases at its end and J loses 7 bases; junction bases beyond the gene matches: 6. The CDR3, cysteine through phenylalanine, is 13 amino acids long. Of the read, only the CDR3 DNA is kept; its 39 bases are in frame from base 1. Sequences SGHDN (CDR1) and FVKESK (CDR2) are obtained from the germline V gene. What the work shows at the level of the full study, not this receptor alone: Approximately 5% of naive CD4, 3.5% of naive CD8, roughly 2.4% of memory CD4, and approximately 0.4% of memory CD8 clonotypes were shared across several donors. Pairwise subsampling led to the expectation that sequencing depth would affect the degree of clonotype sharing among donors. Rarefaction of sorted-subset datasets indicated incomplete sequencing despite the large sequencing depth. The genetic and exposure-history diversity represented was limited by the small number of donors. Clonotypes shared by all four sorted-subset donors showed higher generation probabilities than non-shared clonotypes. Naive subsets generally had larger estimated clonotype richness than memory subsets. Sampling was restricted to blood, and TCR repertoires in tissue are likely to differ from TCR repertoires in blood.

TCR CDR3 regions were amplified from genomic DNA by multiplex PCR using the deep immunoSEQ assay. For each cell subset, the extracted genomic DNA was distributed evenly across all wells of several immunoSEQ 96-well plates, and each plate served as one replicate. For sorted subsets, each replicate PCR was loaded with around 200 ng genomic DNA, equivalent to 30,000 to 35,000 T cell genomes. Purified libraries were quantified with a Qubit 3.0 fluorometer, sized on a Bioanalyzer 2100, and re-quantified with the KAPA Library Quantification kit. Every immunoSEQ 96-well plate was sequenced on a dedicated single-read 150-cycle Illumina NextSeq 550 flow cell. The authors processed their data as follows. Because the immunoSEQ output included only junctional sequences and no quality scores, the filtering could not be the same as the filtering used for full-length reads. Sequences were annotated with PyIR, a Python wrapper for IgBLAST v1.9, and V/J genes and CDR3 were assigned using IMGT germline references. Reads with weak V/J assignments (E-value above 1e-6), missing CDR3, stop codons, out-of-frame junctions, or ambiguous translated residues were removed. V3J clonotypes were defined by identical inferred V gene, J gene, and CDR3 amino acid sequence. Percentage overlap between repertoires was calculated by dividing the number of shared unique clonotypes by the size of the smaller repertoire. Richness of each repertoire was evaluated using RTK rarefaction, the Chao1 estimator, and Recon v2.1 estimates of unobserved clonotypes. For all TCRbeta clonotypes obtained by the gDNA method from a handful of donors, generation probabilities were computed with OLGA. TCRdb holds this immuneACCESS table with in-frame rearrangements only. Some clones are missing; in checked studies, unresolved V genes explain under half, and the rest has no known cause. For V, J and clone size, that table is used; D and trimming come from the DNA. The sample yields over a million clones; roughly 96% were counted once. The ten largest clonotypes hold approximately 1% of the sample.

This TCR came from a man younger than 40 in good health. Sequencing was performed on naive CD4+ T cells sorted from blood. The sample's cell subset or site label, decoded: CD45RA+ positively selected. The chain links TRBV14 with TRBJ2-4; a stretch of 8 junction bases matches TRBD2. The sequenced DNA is TGTGCCAGCACCTTGAGCGGGAGCAACATTCAGTACTTC. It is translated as CASTLSGSNIQYF.